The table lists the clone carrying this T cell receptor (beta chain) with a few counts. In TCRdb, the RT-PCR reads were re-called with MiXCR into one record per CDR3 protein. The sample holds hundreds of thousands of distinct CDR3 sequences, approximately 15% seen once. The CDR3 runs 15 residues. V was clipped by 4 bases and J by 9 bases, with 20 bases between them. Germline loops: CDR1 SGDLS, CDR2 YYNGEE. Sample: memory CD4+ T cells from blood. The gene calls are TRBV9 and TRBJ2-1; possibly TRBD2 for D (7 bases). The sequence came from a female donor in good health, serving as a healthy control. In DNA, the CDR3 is TGTGCCAGCAGCCCCCAAGGGGGGGGAATTGGTGAGCAGTTCTTC. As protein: CASSPQGGGIGEQFF.